A single sample is the source of the 17 T cell receptor beta chains below, sequenced in a study of T cells in Graves' hyperthyroidism and ophthalmopathy. Amplification targeted TCR beta CDR3 regions from RNA transcripts. In the first-round RT-PCR of the TCR CDR3, the HTBI primer set was used. TCRdb itself ran the multiplex PCR reads through MiXCR, one entry per CDR3 protein. The sample comprises 650,000 to 850,000 distinct CDR3 sequences, 18% of which are singletons, and roughly 17% rests with the top ten. The source material was blood. All receptors come from a woman between 50 and 59 years old with Graves' hyperthyroidism that later progressed to Graves' ophthalmopathy.

This chain links TRBV6-4 with TRBJ2-2; 8 bases agree with TRBD1. The J segment lost 7 bases and the V segment lost 7 bases, leaving 8 bases of the junction unmatched. This CDR3 has 14 amino acids. Per germline, CDR1 MRHNA and CDR2 SNTAGT. The CDR3 here is CASNQGAGHGELFF. DNA of the CDR3: TGTGCCAGCAACCAGGGGGCTGGACACGGGGAGCTGTTTTTT.

This clonotype was seen at least ten times. The rearrangement uses TRBV12-5 and TRBJ1-1; D is uncertain. This CDR3 has 14 residues. Between the trimmed V and J ends, which lost 3 bases and 3 bases, there was a span of 11 bases. Germline assignment: CDR1 LGHNT and CDR2 FRNRAP. CDR3: CASGFPSRDTEAFF. The CDR3 nucleotides are TGTGCTAGTGGTTTTCCCTCCAGAGACACTGAAGCTTTCTTT. The whole variable domain, filled in from reference TRBV12-5 and TRBJ1-1, reads DARVTQTPRHKVTEMGQEVTMRCQPILGHNTVFWYRQTMMQGLELLAYFRNRAPLDDSGMPKDRFSAEMPDATLATLKIQPSEPRDSAVYFCASGFPSRDTEAFFGQGTRLTVV.

This clonotype was found once. The V and J genes are TRBV4-2 and TRBJ2-5; 7 bases are shared with TRBD2. This CDR3 is 15 amino acids long. CDR1 is LGHNA, CDR2 YNFKEQ, per germline. V was clipped by 8 bases and J by 2 bases; unmatched bases: 11. In DNA, the CDR3 is TGTGCCAGCCCTCAGCAGGCGGGGGTTCAAGAGACCCAGTACTTC. Amino acids: CASPQQAGVQETQYF.

The V call is TRBV7-6, the J call TRBJ2-1; no firm D call. Germline CDR1 and CDR2: SGHVS and FNYEAQ. Trimming stripped 8 bases from V and 9 bases from J, with 14 bases between. CDR3 length: 12 residues. The CDR3 DNA reads as TGTGCCAGCGCCCGTAGGGCGCGTGAGCAGTTCTTC. This encodes CASARRAREQFF.

This clonotype has at least ten counts. The chain carries TRBV5-6 and TRBJ2-1; D is ambiguous. CDR1 and CDR2 from the germline V gene are SGHDT and YYEEEE. The CDR3 extends over 13 amino acids. The V end was cut by 3 bases, the J end by 8 bases, with 12 bases between. The CDR3 region has the DNA TGTGCCAGCAGCTGGGTCGGGTCTGATGAGCAGTTCTTC. Its protein product is CASSWVGSDEQFF.

Ten or more counts support this clonotype. The V and J genes are TRBV18 and TRBJ2-3, with 9 nucleotides matching TRBD1. The germline gives CDR1 KGHSH, CDR2 LQKENI. CDR3 length: 14 residues. The V segment lost 2 bases and the J segment 4 bases; nucleotides outside the gene matches: 1. The CDR3 is CASSPTGGADTQYF. The CDR3 DNA reads TGTGCCAGCTCACCAACAGGGGGCGCAGATACGCAGTATTTT.

This clonotype showed up just a few times. The chain has TRBV5-6 and TRBJ1-4; perhaps TRBD1 as D (6 bases). The V gene's germline CDR1 is SGHDT and CDR2 YYEEEE. CDR3 length: 14 amino acids. Trimming took 2 bases from V and 8 from J, leaving 13 bases between them. The CDR3 nucleotides are TGTGCCAGCAGCTTACAGGGATGGAGAGAAAAACTGTTTTTT. It yields the protein CASSLQGWREKLFF. Full variable domain (outside the CDR3, taken from reference TRBV5-6 and TRBJ1-4): DAGVTQSPTHLIKTRGQQVTLRCSPKSGHDTVSWYQQALGQGPQFIFQYYEEEERQRGNFPDRFSGHQFPNYSSELNVNALLLGDSALYLCASSLQGWREKLFFGSGTQLSVL.

This clonotype was counted ten times or more. V and J are TRBV7-3 and TRBJ2-2, with D perhaps matching TRBD2 (5 bases). The CDR3 is made up of 16 amino acids. Deletions cut 4 bases from V and 5 bases from J, with 17 bases between. Germline V CDR1 and CDR2: SGHTA, FQGTGA. The CDR3 region has the DNA TGTGCCAGCAGCTGGTCCGAGGGCTATTTAACCGGGGAGCTGTTTTTT. Protein: CASSWSEGYLTGELFF. Filled out from reference TRBV7-3 and TRBJ2-2, the complete variable domain reads GAGVSQTPSNKVTEKGKYVELRCDPISGHTALYWYRQSLGQGPEFLIYFQGTGAADDSGLPNDRFFAVRPEGSVSTLKIQRTERGDSAVYLCASSWSEGYLTGELFFGEGSRLTVL.

This CDR3 is CSGTGAYGYTF. CDR3 DNA sequence: TGCAGTGGGACAGGGGCCTATGGCTACACCTTC. The genes are TRBV20-1 and TRBJ1-2, with 9 bases fitting TRBD1. V shed 7 bases and J 4 bases; nucleotides not matched to a gene: 1. This CDR3 is 11 amino acids long. Germline V CDR1 and CDR2: DFQATT, SNEGSKA (reference sequence).

This clonotype was found many times. CDR3 nucleotides: TGTGCCAGCAGTTTAAGGACAGGGGTTTATTCACCCCTCCACTTT. Its translation: CASSLRTGVYSPLHF. The V gene is TRBV12-3 or TRBV12-4, the J gene TRBJ1-6; 9 bases fit TRBD1. V shed 2 bases and J 8 bases; nucleotides not matched to a gene: 4. The CDR3 consists of 15 residues.

This rearrangement joins TRBV24-1 to TRBJ2-6, with no clear D. The CDR3 runs to 15 residues. The germline V and J ends were trimmed by 3 bases and 0 bases, with 5 bases remaining between them. CDR1 is KGHDR and CDR2 is SFDVKD in the germline V gene. The CDR3 nucleotides are TGTGCCACCAGTGATCACGGCTCTGGGGCCAACGTCCTGACTTTC. Protein: CATSDHGSGANVLTF.

This clonotype was observed at least ten times. The chain uses TRBV7-9 and TRBJ1-5; D possibly corresponds to TRBD1 (5 bases). There are 13 residues in the CDR3. V was shortened by 0 bases and J by 11 bases, with 11 bases between the two germline ends. Germline lookup yields CDR1 SEHNR and CDR2 FQNEAQ (reference sequence). CDR3 region: CASSLALGESQHF. CDR3 nucleotides: TGTGCCAGCAGCTTAGCGCTAGGGGAGTCCCAGCATTTT.

This clonotype was observed at least ten times. The chain joins TRBV9 to TRBJ2-7; perhaps TRBD1 as D (6 bases). CDR1 is SGDLS, CDR2 YYNGEE, per germline. There are 14 residues in the CDR3. Trimming stripped 4 bases from V and 4 bases from J, with 15 bases between. As DNA, the CDR3 is TGTGCCAGCAGCTCAACGACAGGTGGTTACGAGCAGTACTTC. Encoded protein: CASSSTTGGYEQYF.

On this clonotype: This is likely a read error, given that the CDR3 carries no conserved phenylalanine or tryptophan at its end. The chain recombines TRBV5-1 with TRBJ2-1, with TRBD2 identical over 11 bases. The CDR3 has 15 residues. V lost 3 bases, J lost 8 bases, and 7 bases stayed unmatched. Germline CDR1 SGHRS, CDR2 YFSETQ. The CDR3 DNA reads as TGCGCCAGCAGCTGGACTAGCGGGCGGAGCGATGAGCAGTTCTAC. The encoded protein is CASSWTSGRSDEQFY.

This clonotype showed up just a few times. One base away lies a much larger clone, so this may be a sequencing read error. This chain joins TRBV3-1 and TRBJ1-1; D is possibly TRBD1 (5 bases). Germline V CDR1 and CDR2: LGHDT, YNNKEL (reference sequence). With 4 bases removed from V and 11 bases from J, the gap between germline ends came to 14 bases. The CDR3 loop spans 12 amino acids. This CDR3 reads CASSRRRGWAFF. CDR3 DNA sequence: TGTGCCAGCAGCCGCCGACGGGGGTGGGCTTTCTTT.

This clonotype was picked up many times. The chain joins TRBV6-5 to TRBJ2-6, with a possible D match to TRBD2 (5 bases). This CDR3 is built from 15 residues. Germline V gene lookup returns CDR1 MNHEY and CDR2 SVGAGI. V was clipped by 2 bases and J by 0 bases, with 5 bases between them. CDR3 DNA: TGTGCCAGCAGTTACCGGGGCTCTGGGGCCAACGTCCTGACTTTC. Translation gives CASSYRGSGANVLTF.

The rearrangement links TRBV29-1 to TRBJ2-2, with 8 bases that match TRBD1. Unmatched junction bases numbered 5, after V lost 6 bases and J lost 5 bases. This CDR3 region has 13 residues. In germline, CDR1 is SQVTM, CDR2 ANQGSEA. CDR3: CSVGTGGTGELFF. CDR3 in DNA: TGCAGCGTCGGAACAGGGGGAACCGGGGAGCTGTTTTTT.